This T cell receptor beta chain was recorded in a study of cytomegalovirus exposure and HLA in healthy donors. The trim removed 3 bases at V and 2 bases at J, leaving 4 bases unmatched. Germline assignment: CDR1 SNHLY and CDR2 FYNNEI. The CDR3 covers 15 residues. Clones were sequenced by immunoSEQ multiplex PCR, and TCRdb holds only the in-frame ones, with some missing. This sample has about 200,000 clones, with 86% found just once. The sequencing input was PBMCs. This chain uses TRBV2 with TRBJ1-1; 9 positions agree with TRBD1. The clonotype comes from a young woman in good health and CMV-seronegative. The CDR3 sequence is CASSDWTGENTEAFF. As DNA, the CDR3 is TGTGCCAGCAGTGACTGGACAGGGGAAAACACTGAAGCTTTCTTT. Drawing the rest from reference TRBV2 and TRBJ1-1, the complete variable domain is EPEVTQTPSHQVTQMGQEVILRCVPISNHLYFYWYRQILGQKVEFLVSFYNNEISEKSEIFDDQFSVERPDGSNFTLKIRSTKLEDSAMYFCASSDWTGENTEAFFGQGTRLTVV.